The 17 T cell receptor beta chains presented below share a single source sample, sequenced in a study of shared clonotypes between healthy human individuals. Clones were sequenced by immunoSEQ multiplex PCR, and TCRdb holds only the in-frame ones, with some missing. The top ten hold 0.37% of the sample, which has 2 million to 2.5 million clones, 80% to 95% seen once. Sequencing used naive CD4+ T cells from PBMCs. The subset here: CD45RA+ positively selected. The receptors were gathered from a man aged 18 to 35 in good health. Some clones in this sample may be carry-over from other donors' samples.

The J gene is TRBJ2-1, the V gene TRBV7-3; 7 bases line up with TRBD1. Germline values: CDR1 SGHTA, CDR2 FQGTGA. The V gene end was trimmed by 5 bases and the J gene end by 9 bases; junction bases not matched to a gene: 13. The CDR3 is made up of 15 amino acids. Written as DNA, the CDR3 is TGTGCCAGCAGCCTCGGACAGGTGGGGGTAGGTGAGCAGTTCTTC. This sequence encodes CASSLGQVGVGEQFF.

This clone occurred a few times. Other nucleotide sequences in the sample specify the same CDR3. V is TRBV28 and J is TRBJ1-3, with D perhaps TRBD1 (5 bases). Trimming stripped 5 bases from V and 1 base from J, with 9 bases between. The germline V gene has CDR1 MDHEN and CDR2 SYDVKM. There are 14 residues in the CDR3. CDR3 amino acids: CASSRAGSGNTIYF. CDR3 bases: TGTGCCAGCAGTCGAGCAGGGTCTGGAAACACCATATATTTT.

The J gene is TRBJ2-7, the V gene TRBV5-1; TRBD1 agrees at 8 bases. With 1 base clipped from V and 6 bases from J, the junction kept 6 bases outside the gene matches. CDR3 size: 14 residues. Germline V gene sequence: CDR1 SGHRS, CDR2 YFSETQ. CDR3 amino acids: CASSLNAGGSEQYF. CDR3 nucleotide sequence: TGCGCCAGCAGCTTGAATGCAGGGGGCTCCGAGCAGTACTTC.

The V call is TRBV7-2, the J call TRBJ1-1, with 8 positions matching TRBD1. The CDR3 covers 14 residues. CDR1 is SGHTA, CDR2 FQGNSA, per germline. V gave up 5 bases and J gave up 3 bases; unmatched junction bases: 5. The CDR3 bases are TGTGCCAGCAGCCCCCAGGGGGCTTACACTGAAGCTTTCTTT. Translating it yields CASSPQGAYTEAFF.

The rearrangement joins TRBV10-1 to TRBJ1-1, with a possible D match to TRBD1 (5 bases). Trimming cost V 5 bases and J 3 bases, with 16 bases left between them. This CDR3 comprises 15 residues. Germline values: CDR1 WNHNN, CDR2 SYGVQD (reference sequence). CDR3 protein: CASSFGRGRDTEAFF. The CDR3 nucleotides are TGCGCCAGCAGTTTCGGGAGGGGAAGGGACACTGAAGCTTTCTTT.

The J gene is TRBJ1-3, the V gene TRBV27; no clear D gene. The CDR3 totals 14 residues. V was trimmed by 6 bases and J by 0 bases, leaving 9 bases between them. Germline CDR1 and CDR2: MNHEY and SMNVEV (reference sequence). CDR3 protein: CASRSTSSGNTIYF. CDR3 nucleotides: TGTGCCAGCAGGTCCACTAGCTCTGGAAACACCATATATTTT.

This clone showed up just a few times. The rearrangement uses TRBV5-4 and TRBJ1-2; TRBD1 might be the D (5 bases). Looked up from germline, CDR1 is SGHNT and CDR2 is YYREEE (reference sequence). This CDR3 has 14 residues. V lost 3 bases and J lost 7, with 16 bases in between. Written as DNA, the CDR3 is TGTGCCAGCAGCTCCCCGGGGAGGGGAGGTGGCTACACCTTC. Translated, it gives CASSSPGRGGGYTF.

The DNA of the CDR3 is TGCGCCAGCAGCCGCGGACTAGCGTCAACCTACGAGCAGTACTTC. Encoded protein: CASSRGLASTYEQYF. This rearrangement joins TRBV4-1 to TRBJ2-7; 9 nucleotides match TRBD2. V trimming: 4 bases; J trimming: 2 bases; junction bases outside the gene matches: 6. The germline CDR1 and CDR2 sequences are MGHRA and YSYEKL. The CDR3 runs 15 residues.

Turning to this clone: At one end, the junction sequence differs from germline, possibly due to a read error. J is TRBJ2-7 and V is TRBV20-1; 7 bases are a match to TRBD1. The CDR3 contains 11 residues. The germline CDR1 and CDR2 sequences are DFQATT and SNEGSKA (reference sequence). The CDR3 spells CSAGEGAAQYF. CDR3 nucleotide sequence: TGCAGTGCTGGAGAGGGGGCGGCGCAGTACTTC.

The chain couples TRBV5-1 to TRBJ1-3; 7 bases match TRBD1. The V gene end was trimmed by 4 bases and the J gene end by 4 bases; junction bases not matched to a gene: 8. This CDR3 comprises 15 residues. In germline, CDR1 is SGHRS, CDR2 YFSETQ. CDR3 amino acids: CASSVDRATGNTIYF. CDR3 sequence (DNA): TGCGCCAGCAGCGTTGACAGGGCAACCGGAAACACCATATATTTT.

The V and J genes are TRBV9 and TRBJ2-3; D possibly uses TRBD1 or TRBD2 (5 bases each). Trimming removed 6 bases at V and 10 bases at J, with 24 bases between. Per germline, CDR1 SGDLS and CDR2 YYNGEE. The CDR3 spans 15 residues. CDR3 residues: CASTPGPRSREAQYF. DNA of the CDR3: TGTGCCAGCACCCCGGGACCACGCTCGAGGGAAGCGCAGTATTTT.

DNA of the CDR3: TGTGCCAGTGACAGGCTCCGAAATGAGCAGTTCTTC. Amino acids: CASDRLRNEQFF. V gene TRBV6-1 combines with J gene TRBJ2-1, with D possibly being TRBD1 (6 bases). V lost 9 bases to trimming and J lost 7 bases, with 13 bases between them. The CDR3 is 12 residues long. Germline loops: CDR1 MNHNS, CDR2 SASEGT.

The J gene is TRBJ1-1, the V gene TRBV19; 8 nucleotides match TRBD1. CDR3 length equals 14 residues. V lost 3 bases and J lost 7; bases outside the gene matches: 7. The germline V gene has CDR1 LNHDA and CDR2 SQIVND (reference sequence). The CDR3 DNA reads TGTGCCAGTAGTATGGACGGACAGGGATTTGAAGCTTTCTTT. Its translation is CASSMDGQGFEAFF.

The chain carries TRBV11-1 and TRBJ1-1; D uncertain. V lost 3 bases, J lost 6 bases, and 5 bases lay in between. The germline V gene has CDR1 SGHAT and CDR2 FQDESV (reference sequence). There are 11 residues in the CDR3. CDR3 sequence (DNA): TGTGCCAGCAGCTTTAATGCTGAAGCTTTCTTT. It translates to CASSFNAEAFF.

Here the CDR3 DNA reads TGTGCCAGTAGATATGCCCACAGCAGCAATCAGCCCCAGCATTTT. This encodes CASRYAHSSNQPQHF. This chain links TRBV19 with TRBJ1-5; D remains ambiguous. CDR3 length: 15 amino acids. V lost 6 bases and J 1 base, leaving 13 bases between the germline ends. Germline CDR1 reads LNHDA; CDR2 reads SQIVND (reference sequence).

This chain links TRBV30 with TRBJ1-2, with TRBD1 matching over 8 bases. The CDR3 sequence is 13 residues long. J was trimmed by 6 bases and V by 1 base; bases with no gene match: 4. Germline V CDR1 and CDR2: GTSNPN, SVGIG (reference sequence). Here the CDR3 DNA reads TGTGCCTGGAGTGCCCAGGGGGCTGATGGCTACACCTTC. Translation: CAWSAQGADGYTF.

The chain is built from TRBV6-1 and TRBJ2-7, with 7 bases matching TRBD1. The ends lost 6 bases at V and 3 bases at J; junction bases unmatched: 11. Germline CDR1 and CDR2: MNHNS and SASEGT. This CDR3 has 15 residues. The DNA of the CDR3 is TGTGCCAGCAGAGTCGAATGGACAGGCCGCTACGAGCAGTACTTC. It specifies CASRVEWTGRYEQYF.